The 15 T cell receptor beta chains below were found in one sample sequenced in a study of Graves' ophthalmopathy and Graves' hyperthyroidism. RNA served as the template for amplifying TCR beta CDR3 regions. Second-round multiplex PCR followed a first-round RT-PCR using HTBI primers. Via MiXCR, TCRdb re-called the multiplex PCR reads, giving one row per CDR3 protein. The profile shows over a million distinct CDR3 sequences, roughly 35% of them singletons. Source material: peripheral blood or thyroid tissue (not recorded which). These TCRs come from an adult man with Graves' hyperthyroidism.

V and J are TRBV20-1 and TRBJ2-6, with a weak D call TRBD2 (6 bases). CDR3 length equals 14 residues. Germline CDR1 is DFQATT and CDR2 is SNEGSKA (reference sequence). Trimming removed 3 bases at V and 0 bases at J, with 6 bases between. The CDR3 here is CSASGGSGANVLTF. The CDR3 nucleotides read TGCAGTGCTAGCGGGGGCTCTGGGGCCAACGTCCTGACTTTC.

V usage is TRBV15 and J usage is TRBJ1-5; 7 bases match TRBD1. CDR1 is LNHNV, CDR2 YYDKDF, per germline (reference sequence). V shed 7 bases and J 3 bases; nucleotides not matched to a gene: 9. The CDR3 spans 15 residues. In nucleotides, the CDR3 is TGTGCCACCACCAGGGGCAGGGGGTCCAATCAGCCCCAGCATTTT. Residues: CATTRGRGSNQPQHF.

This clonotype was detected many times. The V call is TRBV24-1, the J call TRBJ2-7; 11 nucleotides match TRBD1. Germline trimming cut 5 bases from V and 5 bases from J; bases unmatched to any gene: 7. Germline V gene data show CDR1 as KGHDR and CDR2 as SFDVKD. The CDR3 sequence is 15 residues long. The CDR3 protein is CATSAPGQGAHEQYF. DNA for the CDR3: TGTGCCACCAGTGCCCCCGGACAGGGGGCTCACGAGCAGTACTTC.

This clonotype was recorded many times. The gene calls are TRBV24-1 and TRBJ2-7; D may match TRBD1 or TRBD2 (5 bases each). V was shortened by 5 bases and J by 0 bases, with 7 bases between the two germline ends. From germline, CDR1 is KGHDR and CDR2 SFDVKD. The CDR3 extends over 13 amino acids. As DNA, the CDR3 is TGTGCCACCAGTGGGGACGTCTCCTACGAGCAGTACTTC. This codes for CATSGDVSYEQYF.

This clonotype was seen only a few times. CDR3 sequence (DNA): TGTGCCAGCAGAATTCTAGCAGGGCGGACCCAGTACTTC. Protein sequence: CASRILAGRTQYF. V and J are TRBV12-3 or TRBV12-4 and TRBJ2-5, with D perhaps being TRBD1 or TRBD2 (5 bases each). V dropped 6 bases and J dropped 7 bases, with 15 bases sitting between them. The CDR3 sequence is 13 residues long.

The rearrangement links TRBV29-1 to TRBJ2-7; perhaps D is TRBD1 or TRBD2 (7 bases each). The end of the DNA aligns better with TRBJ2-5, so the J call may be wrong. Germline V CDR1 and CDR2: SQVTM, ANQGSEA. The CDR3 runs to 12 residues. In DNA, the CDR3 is TGCAGTGGGGACAGCGGGGTACAGACCCAGTACTTC. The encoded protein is CSGDSGVQTQYF.

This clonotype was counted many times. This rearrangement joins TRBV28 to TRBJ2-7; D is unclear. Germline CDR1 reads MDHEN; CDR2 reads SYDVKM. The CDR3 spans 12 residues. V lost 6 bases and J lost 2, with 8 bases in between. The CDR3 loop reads CASRKGPYEQYF. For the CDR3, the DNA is TGTGCCAGCAGGAAGGGTCCCTACGAGCAGTACTTC.

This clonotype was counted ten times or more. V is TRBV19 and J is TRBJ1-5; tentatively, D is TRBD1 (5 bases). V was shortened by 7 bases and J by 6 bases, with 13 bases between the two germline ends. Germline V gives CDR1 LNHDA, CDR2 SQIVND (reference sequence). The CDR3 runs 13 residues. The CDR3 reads CASTPSGLQPQHF. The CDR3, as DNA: TGTGCCAGTACCCCTTCGGGACTTCAGCCCCAGCATTTT.

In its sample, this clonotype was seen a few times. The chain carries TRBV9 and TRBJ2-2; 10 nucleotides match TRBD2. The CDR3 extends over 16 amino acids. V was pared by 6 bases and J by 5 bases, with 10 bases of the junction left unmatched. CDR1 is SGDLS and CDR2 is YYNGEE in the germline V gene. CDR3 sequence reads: CASTDQLAGKTGELFF. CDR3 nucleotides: TGTGCCAGCACGGACCAACTAGCGGGAAAGACCGGGGAGCTGTTTTTT. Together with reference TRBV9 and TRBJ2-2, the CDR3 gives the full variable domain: DSGVTQTPKHLITATGQRVTLRCSPRSGDLSVYWYQQSLDQGLQFLIQYYNGEERAKGNILERFSAQQFPDLHSELNLSSLELGDSALYFCASTDQLAGKTGELFFGEGSRLTVL.

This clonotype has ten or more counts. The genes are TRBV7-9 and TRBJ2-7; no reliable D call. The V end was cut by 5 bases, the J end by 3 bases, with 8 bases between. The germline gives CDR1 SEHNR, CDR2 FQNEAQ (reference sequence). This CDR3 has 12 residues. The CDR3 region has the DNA TGTGCCAGCAGCACCCGTAGCTACGAGCAGTACTTC. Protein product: CASSTRSYEQYF.

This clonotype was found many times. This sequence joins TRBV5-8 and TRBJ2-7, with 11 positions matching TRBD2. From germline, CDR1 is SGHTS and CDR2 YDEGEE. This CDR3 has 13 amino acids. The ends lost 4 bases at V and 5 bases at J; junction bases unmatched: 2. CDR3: CASSRLAGNEQYF. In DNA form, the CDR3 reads TGTGCCAGCAGCCGACTAGCGGGGAACGAGCAGTACTTC.

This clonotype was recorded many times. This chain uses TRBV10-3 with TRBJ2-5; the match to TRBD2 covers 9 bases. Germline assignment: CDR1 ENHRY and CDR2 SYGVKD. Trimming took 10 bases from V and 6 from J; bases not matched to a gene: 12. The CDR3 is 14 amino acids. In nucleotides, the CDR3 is TGTGCCACTGAGCGGGGGGACATCGTGAAGACCCAGTACTTC. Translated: CATERGDIVKTQYF.

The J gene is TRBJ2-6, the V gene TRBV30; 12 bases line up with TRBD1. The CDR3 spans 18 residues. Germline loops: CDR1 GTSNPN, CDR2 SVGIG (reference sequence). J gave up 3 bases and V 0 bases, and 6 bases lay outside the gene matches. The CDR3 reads CAWSVLGTGGYGANVLTF. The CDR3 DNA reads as TGTGCCTGGAGTGTACTTGGGACAGGGGGCTATGGGGCCAACGTCCTGACTTTC.

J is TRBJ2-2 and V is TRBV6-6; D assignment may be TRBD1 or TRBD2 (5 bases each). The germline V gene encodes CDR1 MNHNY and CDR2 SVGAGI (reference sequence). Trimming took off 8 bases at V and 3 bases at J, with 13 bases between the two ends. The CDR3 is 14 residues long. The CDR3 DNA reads TGTGCCAGCCTCGGGACGGGATACACCGGGGAGCTGTTTTTT. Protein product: CASLGTGYTGELFF.

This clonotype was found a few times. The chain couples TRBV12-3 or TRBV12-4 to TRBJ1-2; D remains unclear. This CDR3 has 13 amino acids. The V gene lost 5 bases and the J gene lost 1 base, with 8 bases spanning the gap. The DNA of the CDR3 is TGTGCCAGCAGTCCCCACCTTAACTATGGCTACACCTTC. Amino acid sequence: CASSPHLNYGYTF.